Below, one T cell receptor (beta chain) is given with its context. Antigen specificity is unknown. Healthy individuals who donated bone marrow served as the donors. This sample is drawn from a study of cytomegalovirus exposure and HLA in healthy donors. Study-wide points: An analysis done earlier found most TCR beta V segments productive about 90% or about 30% of the time. Altogether, more than 150 TCR beta chains were recorded as cytomegalovirus-associated. Immune exposure information comprised only CMV serostatus.

The primer mix had 60 Vbeta and 13 Jbeta primers. Libraries were prepared by immunoSEQ multiplex PCR; TCRdb keeps only in-frame clonotypes and omits some of them. This repertoire includes over 100,000 clones. Sequencing was performed on PBMCs. The source is a man aged 35-49 years in good health and CMV-seropositive.

Here the CDR3 DNA reads TGTGCCAGCAGCCAAGAGAATAGCGCCAACTACGAGCAGTACTTC. It specifies CASSQENSANYEQYF. The chain combines TRBV14 with TRBJ2-7; D may be TRBD2 (5 bases). The V gene's germline CDR1 is SGHDN and CDR2 FVKESK. Trimming stripped 0 bases from V and 3 bases from J, with 12 bases between. The CDR3 length is 15 residues.